A few counts support the clone carrying this T cell receptor beta chain. Profiling relied on immunoSEQ multiplex PCR, and the TCRdb table lists in-frame clones only, not all of them. The table lists just over 150,000 clones, roughly 90% of them singletons. The data are from a study of blood T cell repertoires in COVID-19. In the study overall: There were acute and convalescent COVID-19 samples, and they came from the United States, Italy and Spain.

This CDR3 comprises 18 residues. Germline CDR1 SGHDT, CDR2 YYEEEE. The V gene end was trimmed by 1 base and the J gene end by 7 bases; junction bases not matched to a gene: 18. The sequence was obtained from a woman between 50 and 59 years old who had recovered from COVID-19. This rearrangement joins TRBV5-6 to TRBJ2-5, with TRBD2 identical over 8 bases. Material for sequencing was PBMCs or T cells enriched from blood (not recorded which). CDR3 residues: CASSLRGVSLAASGTQYF. The DNA of the CDR3 is TGTGCCAGCAGCTTGAGGGGAGTGTCACTAGCGGCCTCGGGGACCCAGTACTTC.